The rows below give T cell receptor beta chains drawn from one sample of a study of blood T cell repertoires in COVID-19. Some clones are missing from TCRdb's copy, which holds only in-frame ones; the method was immunoSEQ multiplex PCR. This repertoire shows around 90,000 clones, over 80% found once; its top ten account for approximately 6%. The sequencing input was peripheral blood. These receptors originate from a woman aged 60-75 years with active COVID-19. CDR3s include the opening cysteine and the closing phenylalanine or tryptophan. The D gene is left open where the match is weak. Clone size is stated in some rows and not others, as once, few, many or a class when expanded.

TRBJ1-2 TRBV28 TRBD1 NA CASSLVPSGGRYGYTF TGTGCCAGCAGTTTGGTTCCATCAGGGGGCCGGTATGGCTACACCTTC
TRBJ2-3 TRBV24-1 NA once CATSDPTFSEGLDTQYF TGTGCCACCAGTGATCCGACCTTCTCGGAGGGACTAGATACGCAGTATTTT
TRBJ2-1 TRBV4-3 NA NA CASSQGGHRSYNEQFF TGCGCCAGCAGCCAAGGAGGGCATCGTTCCTACAATGAGCAGTTCTTC
TRBJ2-7 TRBV28 NA NA CASSPHRISYEQYF TGTGCCAGCAGTCCTCACAGGATCTCCTACGAGCAGTACTTC
TRBJ2-4 TRBV28 NA NA CASSLTGRIAKNIQYF TGTGCCAGCAGTTTAACAGGTCGAATAGCCAAAAACATTCAGTACTTC
TRBJ2-7 TRBV28 NA NA CASSLRYEQYF TGTGCCAGCAGTCTGAGATACGAGCAGTACTTC
TRBJ2-7 TRBV6-5 NA NA CASRDTGRPFDEQYF TGTGCCAGCAGAGATACAGGGAGACCTTTCGACGAGCAGTACTTC
TRBJ2-7 TRBV19 TRBD2 once CASSIGLAGGYEQYF TGTGCCAGTAGTATCGGACTAGCGGGAGGTTACGAGCAGTACTTC
TRBJ2-5 TRBV2 TRBD2 NA CASVRERGARETQYF TGTGCCAGCGTTCGGGAGCGGGGGGCCCGGGAGACCCAGTACTTC
TRBJ1-4 TRBV28 TRBD1 NA CASSFPGTEREKLFF TGTGCCAGCAGTTTCCCAGGGACAGAACGGGAAAAACTGTTTTTT
TRBJ2-5 TRBV7-2 NA NA CASSLTGLEETQYF TGTGCCAGCAGCTTAACAGGGCTGGAAGAGACCCAGTACTTC
TRBJ2-1 TRBV5-1 TRBD1 NA CASSLQGSNEQFF TGCGCCAGCAGCTTACAGGGGTCCAATGAGCAGTTCTTC
TRBJ1-2 TRBV3-1/TRBV3-2 NA NA CASSQGSAEGYGYTF TGTGCCAGCAGCCAAGGGTCGGCAGAGGGATATGGCTACACCTTC
TRBJ1-5 TRBV6-6 NA NA CASSASNQPQHF TGTGCCAGCAGTGCGAGCAATCAGCCCCAGCATTTT
TRBJ1-2 TRBV7-9 TRBD1 few CASSPGQAPAYGYTF TGTGCCAGCAGCCCGGGACAGGCCCCCGCCTATGGCTACACCTTC
TRBJ1-4 TRBV11-1 TRBD1 once CASSMRQGGDEKLFF TGTGCCAGCAGCATGAGACAGGGGGGGGATGAAAAACTGTTTTTT
TRBJ1-5 TRBV5-1 NA few CASSPGQNINQPQHF TGCGCCAGCAGCCCAGGACAGAACATCAATCAGCCCCAGCATTTT
TRBJ1-2 TRBV10-3 NA NA CAISEPGGNGYTF TGTGCCATCAGTGAACCAGGAGGGAATGGCTACACCTTC
TRBJ1-2 TRBV30 TRBD1 NA CAWSAPGTGSGYTF TGTGCCTGGAGTGCCCCAGGGACAGGGTCTGGCTACACCTTC
TRBJ1-1 TRBV5-8 NA NA CASPRTVNTEAFF TGTGCCAGCCCCCGGACAGTGAACACTGAAGCTTTCTTT
TRBJ1-5 TRBV7-9 NA NA CASSKDSSNQPQHF TGTGCCAGCAGCAAGGACTCATCCAATCAGCCCCAGCATTTT
TRBJ2-7 TRBV28 NA few CASSSLGTPGLEQYF TGTGCCAGCAGTTCCCTCGGGACTCCGGGGCTCGAGCAGTACTTC
TRBJ1-5 TRBV3-1/TRBV3-2 NA once CASSQGSGYLQHF TGTGCCAGCAGCCAAGGGAGCGGGTATCTCCAGCATTTT